These T cell receptor beta chains were read from a single sample in a study of multiple sclerosis patients with progressive multifocal leukoencephalopathy. Libraries were prepared by immunoSEQ multiplex PCR; TCRdb keeps only in-frame clonotypes and omits some of them. Seen here are more than 30,000 clones, approximately 88% observed once, and the top ten hold 5.7%. The sequencing used PBMCs, collected from a patient treated with natalizumab. These receptors were taken from a woman between 35 and 50 years old with progressive multifocal leukoencephalopathy. CDR3s leave out the opening cysteine and the closing phenylalanine or tryptophan. Each record gives: V gene, D gene, CDR3 protein. A D gene is named only where the DNA matches it firmly.

V: TRBV6-6; D: TRBD1; CDR3: ASSSGQGWNNQPQH
V: TRBV28; D: TRBD2; CDR3: ASSFLPSGMAQY
V: TRBV28; D: .; CDR3: ASTEGNQPQH
V: TRBV4-1; D: TRBD1; CDR3: ASSYRGSEQPQH
V: TRBV9; D: .; CDR3: ASSTADRYEQY
V: TRBV6-4; D: .; CDR3: ASRLTKGSGELF
V: TRBV5-1; D: TRBD1; CDR3: ASSLARGLGEQC
V: TRBV5-4; D: .; CDR3: ASSLPDSPLH
V: TRBV5-6; D: TRBD1; CDR3: ASSWGQGFGEQY
V: TRBV7-2; D: .; CDR3: ASSLAGTVDTQY
V: TRBV29-1; D: .; CDR3: SARTSSYEQY
V: TRBV11-1; D: TRBD1; CDR3: ASSLDGAGGTRF
V: TRBV4-3; D: TRBD2; CDR3: ASSQDWLAGERVDNEQF
V: TRBV5-6; D: TRBD2; CDR3: ASSAGGAWEQY
V: TRBV7-9; D: .; CDR3: ASSLGGPYNEQF
V: TRBV25-1; D: TRBD2; CDR3: ASSEFEAVAGRGEQF
V: TRBV15; D: TRBD1; CDR3: ATSRVTGGLRSYEQY
V: TRBV19; D: .; CDR3: AVDSGNTIY
V: TRBV16; D: TRBD1; CDR3: ASSQSTAGGLYGYT
V: TRBV6-5; D: .; CDR3: ASSSPAKNIQY
V: TRBV2; D: .; CDR3: ASSAAGGYNEQF
V: TRBV23-1; D: .; CDR3: ASGQFCEKLF
V: TRBV11-3; D: TRBD2; CDR3: ASSRTSGSSYNEQF
V: TRBV28; D: .; CDR3: ASSPQFQPQH
V: TRBV30; D: .; CDR3: ALSRAAGAGELF
V: TRBV10-3; D: .; CDR3: AISEFESSNQPQH
V: TRBV7-9; D: .; CDR3: ASSSPESSYEQY
V: TRBV7-2; D: TRBD1; CDR3: ASSPKATGARNSPLH
V: TRBV27; D: .; CDR3: ASSGPMNTEAF
V: TRBV4-3; D: .; CDR3: ASSQEPGRAAEAF
V: TRBV9; D: .; CDR3: ASSVEGQSQETQY
V: TRBV27; D: .; CDR3: ASSALQGSNQPQH
V: TRBV7-9; D: .; CDR3: ASSLAQNEAF
V: TRBV29-1; D: .; CDR3: SVADGGYTEAF
V: TRBV28; D: TRBD1; CDR3: ASRWDRGYNSPLH
V: TRBV27; D: TRBD2; CDR3: ASSLKGLVYEQY
V: TRBV7-2; D: TRBD2; CDR3: ASSRSGRSLSYNEQF
V: TRBV7-2; D: TRBD1; CDR3: ASSLAGQGANTEAF
V: TRBV7-9; D: TRBD1; CDR3: ASSLTGTGVDEQY
V: TRBV7-9; D: TRBD2; CDR3: ASSLIFSGEGTDTQY
V: TRBV4-2; D: TRBD2; CDR3: ASSQDWGDYYEQY
V: TRBV9; D: .; CDR3: ASSVMDEFMNTEAF
V: TRBV19; D: TRBD1; CDR3: ASRSRGTANYGYT
V: TRBV6-5; D: TRBD1; CDR3: ASSRQGDNSPLH
V: TRBV11-2; D: .; CDR3: ASSLVRGNTEAF
V: TRBV2; D: .; CDR3: ASTGFDEQY
V: TRBV5-4; D: .; CDR3: ASSPGTSRYEQY
V: TRBV10-3; D: .; CDR3: AISEGATNEKLF
V: TRBV2; D: TRBD1; CDR3: ASKGQGFFEPQH
V: TRBV6-1; D: TRBD1; CDR3: ASSVDRENYGYT
V: TRBV5-1; D: TRBD2; CDR3: ASSPSGKATQY
V: TRBV4-1; D: .; CDR3: ASSQVGRGAGAHYGYT
V: TRBV27; D: TRBD1; CDR3: ASSPRDRGPNTEAF
V: TRBV27; D: .; CDR3: ASSFTGWERNEQF
V: TRBV28; D: TRBD1; CDR3: ASSPTMDRVLGEAF
V: TRBV4-3; D: .; CDR3: ASSQSLNEQF
V: TRBV28; D: .; CDR3: ASSPADDGYNSPLH
V: TRBV14; D: TRBD1; CDR3: ASSQVGQGKGYGYT
V: TRBV5-1; D: .; CDR3: ASSLAFAWPNRTNYGYT